These 28 T cell receptor beta chains were sequenced from one sample in a study of CD8+CD57+ T cells in acquired aplastic anemia. Genomic DNA constituted the template upon which TCR beta VDJ and CDR3 profiling was performed. TCRdb analysed the reads with MiXCR anew, one entry per CDR3 protein. Of 400,000 to 450,000 distinct CDR3 sequences detected, approximately 70% appear once; the ten largest clones hold 4%. The sequenced sample was sorted CD4+, CD8+, or CD8+CD57+ T cells (not recorded which) from PBMCs. The receptors were gathered from a human donor in good health, serving as a control.

This clonotype appeared many times. The J gene is TRBJ2-5, the V gene TRBV11-2, with D tentatively TRBD1 or TRBD2 (6 bases each). CDR1 SGHAT and CDR2 FQNNGV come from the germline V gene. The V and J ends lost 5 bases and 5 bases respectively, with 12 bases between them. This CDR3 is built from 13 residues. The CDR3 bases are TGTGCCAGCAGCCCCCGGGGGCGGGAGACCCAGTACTTC. Amino acid sequence: CASSPRGRETQYF.

With regard to this clonotype: Because the CDR3 is missing its conserved closing phenylalanine or tryptophan, this is likely a read error. The limits of the CDR3 on the DNA are not certain, so only TCRdb's listed CDR3 is given. The rearrangement uses TRBV19 and TRBJ1-3. The CDR3 spans 16 amino acids, including both terminal residues. CDR1 is LNHDA, CDR2 SQIVND, per germline (reference sequence). The CDR3 protein is CASSIGVPGLGTPIYV.

The rearrangement links TRBV7-9 to TRBJ1-2; possibly TRBD1 for D (5 bases). The CDR3 has 15 amino acids. Germline values: CDR1 SEHNR, CDR2 FQNEAQ (reference sequence). V dropped 2 bases and J dropped 8 bases, with 18 bases sitting between them. CDR3 bases: TGTGCCAGCAGCTTACCTGGGGCAGGGTACGGGGGCTACACCTTC. Its translation is CASSLPGAGYGGYTF.

CDR3 protein: CASSLDGAGVSSGANVLTF. The DNA for the CDR3 is TGTGCCAGCAGCTTAGATGGTGCAGGGGTAAGCTCTGGGGCCAACGTCCTGACTTTC. This rearrangement joins TRBV7-9 to TRBJ2-6; TRBD1 might be the D (6 bases). With 1 base removed from V and 0 bases from J, the gap between germline ends came to 16 bases. Germline V gene lookup returns CDR1 SEHNR and CDR2 FQNEAQ (reference sequence). The CDR3 totals 19 residues. The whole variable domain, remainder taken from reference TRBV7-9 and TRBJ2-6, is DTGVSQNPRHKITKRGQNVTFRCDPISEHNRLYWYRQTLGQGPEFLTYFQNEAQLEKSRLLSDRFSAERPKGSFSTLEIQRTEQGDSAMYLCASSLDGAGVSSGANVLTFGAGSRLTVL.

The chain combines TRBV16 with TRBJ2-1; 7 bases are shared with TRBD2. The CDR3 has 15 amino acids. From germline, CDR1 is KGHSY and CDR2 FQNENV. V dropped 4 bases and J dropped 8; count of bases not matched to a gene: 11. The CDR3 coding sequence is TGTGCCAGCAGCCCAACTACGGGGGGATATTATGAGCAGTTCTTC. Amino acids: CASSPTTGGYYEQFF.

This clonotype has a handful of counts. This chain uses TRBV10-3 with TRBJ1-2, with D possibly matching TRBD1 (5 bases). This CDR3 contains 13 residues. CDR1 and CDR2 (germline): ENHRY, SYGVKD. Trimming left V 3 bases short and J 1 base short, with 6 bases between. Here the CDR3 reads CAISEDSNYGYTF. The CDR3 DNA is TGTGCCATCAGTGAAGACAGTAACTATGGCTACACCTTC.

J is TRBJ1-2 and V is TRBV5-1, with D hard to call. Trimming cost V 7 bases and J 6 bases, with 19 bases left between them. The CDR3 sequence is 14 residues long. CDR1 SGHRS and CDR2 YFSETQ come from the germline V gene. The CDR3 region is CASRQDGRINGYTF. CDR3 DNA: TGCGCCAGCCGCCAAGATGGGAGAATCAATGGCTACACCTTC.

This rearrangement joins TRBV6-1 to TRBJ2-5; 7 bases are shared with TRBD2. This CDR3 region has 15 residues. Germline CDR1 and CDR2: MNHNS and SASEGT. The trim removed 6 bases at V and 2 bases at J, leaving 9 bases unmatched. The CDR3, as DNA: TGTGCCAGCAGCGTAGAGCGGGACTTGCAAGAGACCCAGTACTTC. It specifies CASSVERDLQETQYF.

This clonotype was recorded once. The junction departs from the called germline gene at one end, perhaps through a read error. This rearrangement joins TRBV6-1 to TRBJ2-2, with D perhaps TRBD2 (6 bases). The CDR3 is 17 amino acids. Germline-derived CDR1 and CDR2 are MNHNS and SASEGT. CDR3 DNA: TGTGCCAGCAACGAAGTCAGGGACTTCCCGTTTTTTCGGGAGCTGTCTTTT. Encoded protein: CASNEVRDFPFFRELSF.

The chain combines TRBV20-1 with TRBJ2-7; tentatively, D is TRBD2 (6 bases). The V end lost 5 bases, the J end lost 6 bases, and 14 bases lay between the germline ends. The germline V gene has CDR1 DFQATT and CDR2 SNEGSKA (reference sequence). The CDR3 consists of 12 residues. The DNA for the CDR3 is TGCAGTGCTTCAGGGAGGCTAGCCGAGCAGTACTTC. Translation gives CSASGRLAEQYF.

This clonotype was detected once. This CDR3 reads CASSLLGLSDSPLFF. CDR3 coding DNA: TGTGCCAGCAGCTTACTAGGTCTATCGGATTCACCCCTCTTTTTT. The chain joins TRBV7-2 to TRBJ2-2; D is unresolved. This CDR3 comprises 15 residues. V was trimmed by 2 bases and J by 17 bases, leaving 24 bases between them. From germline, CDR1 is SGHTA and CDR2 FQGNSA.

This chain connects TRBV7-2 to TRBJ2-1; the D is unclear. CDR3 length: 13 residues. Germline V gene lookup returns CDR1 SGHTA and CDR2 FQGNSA. V was shortened by 5 bases and J by 5 bases, with 10 bases between the two germline ends. CDR3: CASSVTGDNEQFF. CDR3 sequence (DNA): TGTGCCAGCAGCGTTACTGGCGACAATGAGCAGTTCTTC.

As for this clonotype: Compared with germline, one end of the junction differs, possibly owing to a read error. The chain has TRBV7-8 and TRBJ1-4; D unclear. Germline values: CDR1 SGHVS, CDR2 FQNEAQ. There are 13 residues in the CDR3. The CDR3 protein is CASSAHYDEKLFF. DNA of the CDR3: TGTGCCAGCAGCGCCCACTACGATGAAAAACTCTTTTTT.

The chain recombines TRBV15 with TRBJ2-7; 7 bases agree with TRBD2. With V trimmed by 5 bases and J by 10 bases, 23 bases remained unmatched. Germline CDR1 reads LNHNV; CDR2 reads YYDKDF (reference sequence). The CDR3 is made up of 17 amino acids. The CDR3 is CATSGGLTGTNLLSQYF. The CDR3 DNA is TGTGCCACCAGCGGGGGACTCACGGGGACTAATCTCTTATCTCAGTACTTC.

This clonotype has only a few counts. The V gene is TRBV12-3 or TRBV12-4, the J gene TRBJ1-6, with 7 bases fitting TRBD1. With V trimmed by 5 bases and J by 9 bases, 19 bases remained unmatched. This CDR3 has 18 amino acids. CDR3 sequence: CASSPQTGYLDGSSPLHF. Here the CDR3 DNA reads TGTGCCAGCAGTCCCCAGACAGGGTATCTTGATGGGAGTTCACCCCTCCACTTT.

Turning to this clonotype: Given the absence of the conserved phenylalanine or tryptophan at the CDR3 end, a read error is likely. The DNA is omitted, as the CDR3 cannot be located on it reliably, and the CDR3 follows TCRdb's listing. V is TRBV2 and J is TRBJ2-7; the table's TRBD2 call for D was not verified on the DNA. Germline CDR1 and CDR2: SNHLY and FYNNEI. The CDR3 is 14 amino acids long, termini counted. The CDR3 spells CASSLTTGPGQPQH.

This clonotype was recorded many times. The chain couples TRBV7-2 to TRBJ2-5; 8 bases agree with TRBD2. Germline V CDR1 and CDR2: SGHTA, FQGNSA. V trimming: 3 bases; J trimming: 1 base; junction bases outside the gene matches: 4. This CDR3 has 15 amino acids. The DNA for the CDR3 is TGTGCCAGCAGCTTGTCCGGGACTAGCCAAGAGACCCAGTACTTC. Residues: CASSLSGTSQETQYF. The full variable domain, in which reference TRBV7-2 and TRBJ2-5 provide the parts outside the CDR3, is GAGVSQSPSNKVTEKGKDVELRCDPISGHTALYWYRQSLGQGLEFLIYFQGNSAPDKSGLPSDRFSAERTGGSVSTLTIQRTQQEDSAVYLCASSLSGTSQETQYFGPGTRLLVL.

This rearrangement joins TRBV7-2 to TRBJ1-3; D possibly corresponds to TRBD1 (6 bases). CDR1 is SGHTA and CDR2 is FQGNSA in the germline V gene. V gave up 5 bases and J gave up 9 bases, with 23 bases separating them. The CDR3 covers 16 residues. The CDR3 nucleotides are TGTGCCAGCAGCGACCGCAGTCAGGGGACTGAAACCACCATATATTTT. As protein: CASSDRSQGTETTIYF.

V usage is TRBV11-3 and J usage is TRBJ2-7; 8 bases map to TRBD1. Germline assignment: CDR1 SGHNT and CDR2 YENEEA. V lost 5 bases, J lost 3 bases, and 12 bases stayed unmatched. This CDR3 has 16 amino acids. In nucleotides, the CDR3 is TGTGCCAGCAGCCTAGCTACAGGGGGATCAGGCTACGAGCAGTACTTC. It codes for CASSLATGGSGYEQYF.

This clonotype was counted only a few times. The chain joins TRBV2 to TRBJ2-7; unclear D gene. This CDR3 contains 11 residues. Deletions cut 7 bases from V and 4 bases from J, with 8 bases between. CDR1 is SNHLY, CDR2 FYNNEI, per germline. CDR3 protein: CASMVVYEQYV. CDR3 sequence (DNA): TGTGCCAGCATGGTTGTTTACGAGCAGTACGTC.

About this clonotype itself: An end of the junction does not agree with germline; a read error may underlie this. This rearrangement joins TRBV2 to TRBJ2-4; 12 bases match TRBD1. CDR1 is SNHLY, CDR2 FYNNEI, per germline. This CDR3 is 17 amino acids long. The CDR3 DNA reads as TGCGCCATCAGGCTCGGGACAGGGGGCGCGGTAGGAAACATTCAGTACTTC. As protein: CAIRLGTGGAVGNIQYF.

The table lists this clonotype with many counts. The gene calls are TRBV7-2 and TRBJ2-1; 12 bases fit TRBD2. Germline V CDR1 and CDR2: SGHTA, FQGNSA. With V trimmed by 2 bases and J by 10 bases, 3 bases remained unmatched. The CDR3 totals 14 residues. The CDR3 protein is CASSLSLAGGEQFF. The CDR3 nucleotides read TGTGCCAGCAGCTTAAGCCTAGCGGGGGGGGAGCAGTTCTTC.

As regards this clonotype: One end of the junction is discordant with germline, which a read error may explain. The chain combines TRBV10-2 with TRBJ1-1, with D maybe TRBD1 (5 bases). Germline CDR1 WSHSY, CDR2 SAAADI. This CDR3 is 15 amino acids long. CDR3: CASSKTGTQITEAFF. CDR3 nucleotides: TGTGCCAGCAGCAAAACCGGGACCCAAATCACTGAAGCTTTCTTT.

V usage is TRBV5-1 and J usage is TRBJ2-7, with 8 bases matching TRBD1. This CDR3 has 15 amino acids. V shed 4 bases, J shed 4 bases, and the junction held 10 bases outside the gene matches. From germline, CDR1 is SGHRS and CDR2 YFSETQ. The CDR3 nucleotides are TGCGCCAGCAGCCTGACAGGGGCCCCTGGGTACGAGCAGTACTTC. Translation gives CASSLTGAPGYEQYF.

This clonotype was detected only once. The chain uses TRBV20-1 and TRBJ2-7; the D gene is possibly TRBD1 (5 bases). V was clipped by 7 bases and J by 0 bases, with 22 bases between them. This CDR3 comprises 16 residues. Looked up from germline, CDR1 is DFQATT and CDR2 is SNEGSKA (reference sequence). CDR3 amino acids: CSVMDTWSVSSYEQYF. CDR3 nucleotide sequence: TGCAGTGTCATGGACACCTGGAGTGTTTCCTCCTACGAGCAGTACTTC.

The sample holds many counts of this clonotype. This chain uses TRBV6-2 or TRBV6-3 with TRBJ1-2, with D possibly matching TRBD1 (5 bases). The CDR3 contains 15 residues. V shed 5 bases and J shed 1 base, with 14 bases lying between them. Germline loops: CDR1 MNHEY, CDR2 SVGEGT. CDR3 bases: TGTGCCAGCAGTGCGCCCGGGGCGATTAACTATGGCTACACCTTC. It translates to CASSAPGAINYGYTF.

With regard to this clonotype: An end of the junction differs from the germline gene, which may be a read error. This sequence joins TRBV2 and TRBJ1-4, with a weak D call TRBD1 (6 bases). From germline, CDR1 is SNHLY and CDR2 FYNNEI. CDR3 length: 18 residues. The CDR3, as DNA: TGTGCCAGCATCTCCAGGCCGGGGGCGCCGGGAACTAATGAAGAACTGTTTTTT. Translated: CASISRPGAPGTNEELFF.

The V gene is TRBV12-3 or TRBV12-4, the J gene TRBJ1-6; D is ambiguous. V was cut by 1 base and J by 7 bases, with 8 bases left in between. The CDR3 runs 14 residues. CDR3 residues: CASSLGGPNSPLHF. CDR3 DNA: TGTGCCAGCAGTTTAGGAGGGCCAAATTCACCCCTCCACTTT.